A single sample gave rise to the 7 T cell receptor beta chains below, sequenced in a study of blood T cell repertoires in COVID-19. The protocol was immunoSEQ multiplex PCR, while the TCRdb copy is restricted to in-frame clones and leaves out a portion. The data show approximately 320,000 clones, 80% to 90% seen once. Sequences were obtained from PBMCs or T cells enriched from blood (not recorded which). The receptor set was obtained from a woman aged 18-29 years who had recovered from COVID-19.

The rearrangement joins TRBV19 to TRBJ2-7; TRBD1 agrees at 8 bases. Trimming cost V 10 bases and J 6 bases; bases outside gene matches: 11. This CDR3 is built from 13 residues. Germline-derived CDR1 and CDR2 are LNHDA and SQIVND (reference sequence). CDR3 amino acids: CATSRDRFSEQYF. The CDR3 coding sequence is TGTGCCACCTCCCGGGACAGGTTTTCCGAGCAGTACTTC. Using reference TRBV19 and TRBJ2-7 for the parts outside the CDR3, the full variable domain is DGGITQSPKYLFRKEGQNVTLSCEQNLNHDAMYWYRQDPGQGLRLIYYSQIVNDFQKGDIAEGYSVSREKKESFPLTVTSAQKNPTAFYLCATSRDRFSEQYFGPGTRLTVT.

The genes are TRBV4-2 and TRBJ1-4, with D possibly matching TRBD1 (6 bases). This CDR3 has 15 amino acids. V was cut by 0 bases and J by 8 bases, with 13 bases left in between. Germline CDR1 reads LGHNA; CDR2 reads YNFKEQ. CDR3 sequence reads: CASSQDFQGNEKLFF. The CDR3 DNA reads TGTGCCAGCAGCCAAGATTTCCAGGGGAACGAAAAACTGTTTTTT.

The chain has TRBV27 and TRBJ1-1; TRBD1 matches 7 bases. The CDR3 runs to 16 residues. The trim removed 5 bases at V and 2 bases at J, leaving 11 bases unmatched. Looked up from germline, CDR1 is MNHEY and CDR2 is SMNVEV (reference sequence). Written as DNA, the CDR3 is TGTGCCAGCAGTCCCCGGGTGAACAGGGGAAACACTGAAGCTTTCTTT. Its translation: CASSPRVNRGNTEAFF.

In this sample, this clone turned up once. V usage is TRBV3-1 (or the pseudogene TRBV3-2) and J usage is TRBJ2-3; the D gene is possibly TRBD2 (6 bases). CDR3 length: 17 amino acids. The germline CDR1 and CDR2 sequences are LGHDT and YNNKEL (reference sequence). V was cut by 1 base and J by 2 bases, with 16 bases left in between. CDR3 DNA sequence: TGTGCCAGCAGCCAAGGGGACTTACTTACTGTCACAGATACGCAGTATTTT. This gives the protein CASSQGDLLTVTDTQYF.

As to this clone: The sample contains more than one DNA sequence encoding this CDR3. In nucleotides, the CDR3 is TGTGCCAGCAGCCAAGGAGGGGGCACTGAAGCTTTCTTT. Its protein is CASSQGGGTEAFF. The chain uses TRBV3-1 (or the pseudogene TRBV3-2) and TRBJ1-1; TRBD1 might be the D (6 bases). Germline assignment: CDR1 LGHDT and CDR2 YNNKEL (reference sequence). V lost 1 base, J lost 4 bases, and 7 bases lay in between. CDR3 size: 13 residues.

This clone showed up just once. CDR3 nucleotide sequence: TGTGCCAGCAGCGTCCCTGGCACAGATACGCAGTATTTT. Encoded protein: CASSVPGTDTQYF. The rearrangement uses TRBV7-7 and TRBJ2-3, with no clear D. V was shortened by 5 bases and J by 1 base, with 7 bases between the two germline ends. CDR1 SSHAT and CDR2 FNYEAQ come from the germline V gene (reference sequence). The CDR3 covers 13 residues.

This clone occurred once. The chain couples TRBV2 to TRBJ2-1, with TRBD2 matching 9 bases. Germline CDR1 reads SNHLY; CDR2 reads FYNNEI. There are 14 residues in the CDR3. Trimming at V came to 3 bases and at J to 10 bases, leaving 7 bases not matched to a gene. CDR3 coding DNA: TGTGCCAGCAGTGAGTATAGCGGGGGAGCAGAGCAGTTCTTC. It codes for CASSEYSGGAEQFF.